Below are 27 T cell receptor beta chains sequenced from a single sample in a study of post-analysis software for immune sequencing data. Study-level findings and limits: When patients were compared with controls, 4 or 5 TRBV segments were more frequent, TRBV5-6, TRBV5-1 and TRBV20-1 among them.

No antigen has been assigned to these receptors. Unique molecular identifiers had been added to the TCR beta cDNA libraries. TCRdb ran MiXCR on the PCR reads and lists one entry per CDR3 protein. Of 820,000 or so distinct CDR3 sequences in the sample, roughly half were seen once. The specimen sequenced was blood. These receptors were collected from a girl aged 5-17 years with multiple sclerosis.

This chain links TRBV20-1 with TRBJ1-4; D is unclear. The V gene lost 0 bases and the J gene lost 5 bases, with 13 bases spanning the gap. The CDR3 sequence is 15 residues long. Germline values: CDR1 DFQATT, CDR2 SNEGSKA (reference sequence). CDR3 loop: CSAREGGRGNEKLFF. The CDR3 region has the DNA TGCAGTGCTAGAGAAGGAGGGCGGGGAAATGAAAAACTGTTTTTT.

The chain employs TRBV7-6 and TRBJ1-5; possible D gene TRBD1, 5 bases. CDR1 SGHVS and CDR2 FNYEAQ come from the germline V gene. V was clipped by 3 bases and J by 3 bases, with 12 bases between them. CDR3 size: 15 residues. CDR3 protein: CASSFSGLNNQPQHF. In nucleotides, the CDR3 is TGTGCCAGCAGCTTCTCGGGGCTAAACAATCAGCCCCAGCATTTT.

The rearrangement uses TRBV24-1 and TRBJ1-5; 8 bases map to TRBD1. The CDR3 has 14 residues. The ends lost 3 bases at V and 7 bases at J; junction bases unmatched: 4. The germline V gene has CDR1 KGHDR and CDR2 SFDVKD. This CDR3 is CATSDETGDQPQHF. The DNA for the CDR3 is TGTGCCACCAGTGATGAGACAGGGGACCAGCCCCAGCATTTT.

In this sample, this clonotype turned up a few times. V is TRBV12-3 or TRBV12-4 and J is TRBJ2-7, with D hard to call. Trimming left V 2 bases short and J 0 bases short, with 11 bases between. CDR3 length: 15 residues. The CDR3 coding sequence is TGTGCCAGCAGTTTAAGGCGTATCAGCTCCTACGAGCAGTACTTC. Its translation is CASSLRRISSYEQYF.

V is TRBV5-1 and J is TRBJ2-3; D is undetermined. V gave up 3 bases and J gave up 4 bases, with 18 bases separating them. CDR1 and CDR2 (germline): SGHRS, YFSETQ. The CDR3 length is 16 residues. In DNA, the CDR3 is TGCGCCAGCAGCTCGGTTGCCGTGGTGAAGCCAGATACGCAGTATTTT. It encodes CASSSVAVVKPDTQYF.

The rearrangement links TRBV5-1 to TRBJ2-4; TRBD2 aligns across 9 bases. The CDR3 length is 13 residues. Unmatched junction bases numbered 9, after V lost 4 bases and J lost 13 bases. Germline assignment: CDR1 SGHRS and CDR2 YFSETQ. The CDR3 nucleotides are TGCGCCAGCAGCCTCCGACTAGCGGATGAGCAGTACTTC. It encodes CASSLRLADEQYF. Supplemented by reference TRBV5-1 and TRBJ2-4, the full variable domain reads KAGVTQTPRYLIKTRGQQVTLSCSPISGHRSVSWYQQTPGQGLQFLFEYFSETQRNKGNFPGRFSGRQFSNSRSEMNVSTLELGDSALYLCASSLRLADEQYFGAGTRLSVL.

This clonotype was found many times. The chain has TRBV12-3 or TRBV12-4 and TRBJ2-6, with unresolved D. The V end was cut by 6 bases, the J end by 2 bases, with 11 bases between. This CDR3 region has 15 residues. CDR3 sequence reads: CASRPQYPGANVLTF. In DNA, the CDR3 is TGTGCCAGCAGACCTCAGTACCCTGGGGCCAACGTCCTGACTTTC.

This clonotype turned up a few times. The V gene is TRBV29-1, the J gene TRBJ2-6, with D perhaps matching TRBD1 (6 bases). CDR3 length: 16 amino acids. Germline assignment: CDR1 SQVTM and CDR2 ANQGSEA. V lost 6 bases and J lost 0, with 15 bases in between. The CDR3 loop reads CSVKDRPTSGANVLTF. Written as DNA, the CDR3 is TGCAGCGTAAAAGACAGGCCTACCTCTGGGGCCAACGTCCTGACTTTC.

The sample holds a few counts of this clonotype. CDR3 sequence: CSAGGSTKETQYF. The CDR3 DNA is TGCAGTGCGGGCGGGAGCACCAAAGAGACCCAGTACTTC. The chain couples TRBV20-1 to TRBJ2-5, with 7 bases aligning to TRBD2. V gave up 6 bases and J gave up 3 bases; unmatched junction bases: 7. The germline V gene has CDR1 DFQATT and CDR2 SNEGSKA (reference sequence). The CDR3 length is 13 residues.

The count of this clonotype is one. The genes are TRBV20-1 and TRBJ2-5; TRBD2 agrees at 9 bases. CDR3 size: 13 residues. CDR1 is DFQATT, CDR2 SNEGSKA, per germline (reference sequence). V dropped 5 bases and J dropped 13; count of bases not matched to a gene: 14. For the CDR3, the DNA is TGCAGTGCTCTCACTAGCGGGTTGGCCGAGCGGTACTTC. Translating gives CSALTSGLAERYF.

The sample holds a few counts of this clonotype. The CDR3, as DNA: TGCAGTGCTTTGGGACTAGCGGGAGAAAGGGTCCAACCCACAGATACGCAGTATTTT. Its translation is CSALGLAGERVQPTDTQYF. The rearrangement joins TRBV20-1 to TRBJ2-3; TRBD2 agrees at 14 bases. Unmatched junction bases numbered 15, after V lost 5 bases and J lost 2 bases. This CDR3 is built from 19 residues. From germline, CDR1 is DFQATT and CDR2 SNEGSKA (reference sequence).

The genes are TRBV5-1 and TRBJ2-1, with 12 bases aligning to TRBD2. Germline CDR1 and CDR2: SGHRS and YFSETQ. This CDR3 region has 14 residues. Trimming cost V 3 bases and J 6 bases; bases outside gene matches: 1. The DNA of the CDR3 is TGCGCCAGCAGCTGGACTAGCGGGGTCAATGAGCAGTTCTTC. Its translation is CASSWTSGVNEQFF.

The chain carries TRBV2 and TRBJ2-7; D is unclear. V lost 1 base, J lost 3 bases, and 13 bases lay in between. CDR3 size: 15 residues. Germline V CDR1 and CDR2: SNHLY, FYNNEI. CDR3 protein: CASSEEMGSFYEQYF. The CDR3 region has the DNA TGTGCCAGCAGTGAAGAGATGGGTTCTTTCTACGAGCAGTACTTC.

This clonotype showed up just a few times. The chain couples TRBV7-2 to TRBJ1-5; D call uncertain. Per germline, CDR1 SGHTA and CDR2 FQGNSA. Deletions cut 1 base from V and 0 bases from J, with 10 bases between. The CDR3 spans 16 residues. This CDR3 is CASSLGSRYSNQPQHF. Written as DNA, the CDR3 is TGTGCCAGCAGCTTAGGGTCGAGATATAGCAATCAGCCCCAGCATTTT.

This rearrangement joins TRBV12-3 or TRBV12-4 to TRBJ2-5, with D maybe TRBD2 (6 bases). Trimming pared 5 bases from V and 5 bases from J, leaving 18 bases between. This CDR3 comprises 15 residues. The CDR3 region is CASSRQGGPEETQYF. In DNA, the CDR3 is TGTGCCAGCAGTCGACAAGGAGGGCCTGAGGAGACCCAGTACTTC.

The rearrangement joins TRBV10-3 to TRBJ1-1; tentatively, D is TRBD1 (5 bases). Trimming removed 0 bases from V and 4 bases from J, with 9 bases in between. The CDR3 extends over 14 amino acids. Germline CDR1 is ENHRY and CDR2 is SYGVKD. The CDR3 region is CAISESGRGTEAFF. In nucleotides, the CDR3 is TGTGCCATCAGTGAGTCGGGAAGGGGCACTGAAGCTTTCTTT.

V gene TRBV5-6 combines with J gene TRBJ1-2, with D possibly matching TRBD1 (6 bases). The V end lost 3 bases, the J end lost 4 bases, and 19 bases lay between the germline ends. Per the germline V gene, CDR1 is SGHDT and CDR2 is YYEEEE. The CDR3 extends over 16 amino acids. The CDR3 DNA reads TGTGCCAGCAGCTGGAGAGACAGGCGGTTGACCTATGGCTACACCTTC. This sequence encodes CASSWRDRRLTYGYTF.

The rearrangement links TRBV7-9 to TRBJ2-1; D remains unclear. Looked up from germline, CDR1 is SEHNR and CDR2 is FQNEAQ (reference sequence). The CDR3 is 12 amino acids. CDR3 sequence (DNA): TGTGCAGAAGGTGAGCAGTACAATGAGCAGTTCTTC. Translation gives CAEGEQYNEQFF.

The chain employs TRBV5-1 and TRBJ2-1, with D possibly being TRBD1 (6 bases). The CDR3 sequence is 14 residues long. Germline CDR1 is SGHRS and CDR2 is YFSETQ. Trimming shortened V by 4 bases and J by 5 bases, and 13 bases separated the two germline ends. CDR3 amino acids: CASSPPGQNNEQFF. CDR3 nucleotide sequence: TGCGCCAGCAGCCCCCCGGGACAAAACAATGAGCAGTTCTTC.

This clonotype was found a few times. The chain employs TRBV9 and TRBJ1-2; tentative D call: TRBD1 (6 bases). Germline values: CDR1 SGDLS, CDR2 YYNGEE. Trimming cost V 6 bases and J 8 bases, with 23 bases left between them. CDR3 size: 15 residues. CDR3 nucleotide sequence: TGTGCCAGCACCCGGGATGACACAGGGCTGCGCGGCTACACCTTC. Its protein product is CASTRDDTGLRGYTF.

The chain uses TRBV20-1 and TRBJ1-1; no reliable D call. The CDR3 has 14 amino acids. The germline V gene encodes CDR1 DFQATT and CDR2 SNEGSKA (reference sequence). The V gene lost 3 bases and the J gene lost 4 bases, with 15 bases spanning the gap. CDR3 residues: CSARTSDALTEAFF. CDR3 nucleotide sequence: TGCAGTGCTAGGACCTCGGACGCGCTCACTGAAGCTTTCTTT.

This clonotype has more than one count but fewer than ten. The chain carries TRBV6-5 and TRBJ2-7; the D gene is possibly TRBD1 (5 bases). Germline CDR1 reads MNHEY; CDR2 reads SVGAGI. The CDR3 has 14 amino acids. V was shortened by 6 bases and J by 0 bases, with 12 bases between the two germline ends. DNA for the CDR3: TGTGCCAGCAGAAAATCAGGGTTCTCCTACGAGCAGTACTTC. Its translation is CASRKSGFSYEQYF.

The V and J genes are TRBV20-1 and TRBJ2-7; D tentatively fits TRBD1 or TRBD2 (6 bases each). This CDR3 spans 14 amino acids. Per germline, CDR1 DFQATT and CDR2 SNEGSKA (reference sequence). V lost 2 bases to trimming and J lost 6 bases, with 17 bases between them. As DNA, the CDR3 is TGCAGTGCTAGATTGAGGGGGAGGAGGGTCGAGCAGTACTTC. Its translation: CSARLRGRRVEQYF.

The V call is TRBV7-9, the J call TRBJ2-1; possible D gene TRBD2, 6 bases. Germline CDR1 and CDR2: SEHNR and FQNEAQ (reference sequence). This CDR3 has 13 residues. The V and J ends lost 1 base and 9 bases respectively, with 10 bases between them. The CDR3 DNA reads TGTGCCAGCAGCTTAGACTGGACTATTGAGCAGTTCTTC. Translated: CASSLDWTIEQFF.

This clonotype turned up a few times. V is TRBV6-5 and J is TRBJ2-7; TRBD1 matches 9 bases. CDR3 length equals 16 residues. The trim removed 0 bases at V and 2 bases at J, leaving 5 bases unmatched. Germline V gene lookup returns CDR1 MNHEY and CDR2 SVGAGI. The CDR3 region has the DNA TGTGCCAGCAGTTACTCGACCGGGACAGGGCCCTACGAGCAGTACTTC. This codes for CASSYSTGTGPYEQYF.

The genes are TRBV6-5 and TRBJ1-5, with 7 bases matching TRBD1. The CDR3 spans 16 residues. Germline V gene lookup returns CDR1 MNHEY and CDR2 SVGAGI. V lost 6 bases and J lost 3; bases outside the gene matches: 11. The CDR3 loop is CASRPRTGPSNQPQHF. CDR3 nucleotide sequence: TGTGCCAGCAGACCCCGGACAGGCCCATCCAATCAGCCCCAGCATTTT.

The chain uses TRBV2 and TRBJ2-1, with 7 bases that match TRBD2. CDR3 length: 16 amino acids. Per the germline V gene, CDR1 is SNHLY and CDR2 is FYNNEI. V dropped 2 bases and J dropped 6; count of bases not matched to a gene: 10. CDR3: CASSELGTTAFNEQFF. The CDR3 DNA follows: TGTGCCAGCAGTGAACTGGGGACTACAGCCTTCAATGAGCAGTTCTTC.